These 24 T cell receptor beta chains were all obtained from the same sample, sequenced in a study of blood T cell repertoires in COVID-19. Repertoires were generated with immunoSEQ multiplex PCR, while TCRdb's copy carries only in-frame clones and drops some. The profile shows around 230,000 clones, more than 75% of them singletons. The sample was peripheral blood. These receptors were taken from a man in his fifties or sixties with COVID-19, enrolled during active disease.

J is TRBJ2-2 and V is TRBV29-1, with TRBD1 matching 9 bases. V lost 7 bases, J lost 2 bases, and 5 bases stayed unmatched. The CDR3 covers 14 residues. CDR1 and CDR2 (germline): SQVTM, ANQGSEA. CDR3 amino acids: CSAQGQGNTGELFF. CDR3 in DNA: TGCAGCGCTCAGGGACAGGGCAACACCGGGGAGCTGTTTTTT.

This clone has just a few counts. The rearrangement joins TRBV18 to TRBJ2-7, with TRBD1 as a possible D gene (6 bases). The CDR3 runs 13 residues. Germline V gives CDR1 KGHSH, CDR2 LQKENI. The V gene lost 3 bases and the J gene lost 3 bases, with 9 bases spanning the gap. The CDR3 region has the DNA TGTGCCAGCTCACCCAGGGGTCTCTACGAGCAGTACTTC. Amino acid sequence: CASSPRGLYEQYF.

This CDR3 is CASSPYLLAGGPNTGELFF. The CDR3, as DNA: TGTGCCAGCAGCCCCTATTTACTAGCGGGGGGTCCGAACACCGGGGAGCTGTTTTTT. J is TRBJ2-2 and V is TRBV14; TRBD2 aligns across 12 bases. CDR1 is SGHDN and CDR2 is FVKESK in the germline V gene. The ends lost 4 bases at V and 0 bases at J; junction bases unmatched: 9. This CDR3 is 19 amino acids long.

The chain has TRBV2 and TRBJ2-1; a possible D gene is TRBD1 (6 bases). The CDR3 consists of 14 residues. CDR1 is SNHLY and CDR2 is FYNNEI in the germline V gene. With 2 bases removed from V and 8 bases from J, the gap between germline ends came to 13 bases. DNA of the CDR3: TGTGCCAGCAGTGAAAGTTCAGGGGTTGATGAGCAGTTCTTC. Translation gives CASSESSGVDEQFF. Full variable domain (missing parts from reference TRBV2 and TRBJ2-1): EPEVTQTPSHQVTQMGQEVILRCVPISNHLYFYWYRQILGQKVEFLVSFYNNEISEKSEIFDDQFSVERPDGSNFTLKIRSTKLEDSAMYFCASSESSGVDEQFFGPGTRLTVL.

The chain combines TRBV6-5 with TRBJ2-4; 9 bases map to TRBD1. Trimming took 0 bases from V and 7 from J; bases not matched to a gene: 1. Looked up from germline, CDR1 is MNHEY and CDR2 is SVGAGI. This CDR3 is built from 14 residues. The CDR3: CASSYSGQGNIQYF. CDR3 DNA sequence: TGTGCCAGCAGTTACTCTGGACAGGGGAACATTCAGTACTTC.

V is TRBV18 and J is TRBJ2-1; D is possibly TRBD2 (6 bases). The CDR3 totals 15 residues. Germline CDR1 is KGHSH and CDR2 is LQKENI. Between the trimmed V and J ends, which lost 3 bases and 1 base, there was a span of 10 bases. CDR3: CASSPLEGSYNEQFF. In nucleotides, the CDR3 is TGTGCCAGCTCACCCCTGGAGGGGTCCTACAATGAGCAGTTCTTC.

The sample holds one count of this clone. The chain links TRBV18 to TRBJ2-2, with unresolved D. Germline loops: CDR1 KGHSH, CDR2 LQKENI. This CDR3 region has 14 residues. Deletions cut 1 base from V and 6 bases from J, with 9 bases between. The CDR3 spells CASSPRAVPGELFF. The DNA of the CDR3 is TGTGCCAGCTCACCACGGGCAGTCCCCGGGGAGCTGTTTTTT.

V is TRBV19 and J is TRBJ2-7; TRBD1 is a possible D gene (6 bases). CDR1 is LNHDA, CDR2 SQIVND, per germline (reference sequence). CDR3 length: 14 residues. The V end was cut by 4 bases, the J end by 4 bases, with 14 bases between. This chain's CDR3 is CASSTQGMLYEQYF. The CDR3 DNA reads TGTGCCAGTAGTACACAGGGAATGTTGTACGAGCAGTACTTC. The full variable domain, rest sourced from reference TRBV19 and TRBJ2-7, is DGGITQSPKYLFRKEGQNVTLSCEQNLNHDAMYWYRQDPGQGLRLIYYSQIVNDFQKGDIAEGYSVSREKKESFPLTVTSAQKNPTAFYLCASSTQGMLYEQYFGPGTRLTVT.

CDR3 sequence reads: CASSLGQGVGNEQFF. The CDR3 DNA sequence: TGTGCCAGCAGCCTCGGACAGGGGGTGGGGAATGAGCAGTTCTTC. The V and J genes are TRBV11-3 and TRBJ2-1; 10 positions agree with TRBD1. The CDR3 is 15 residues long. The J segment lost 7 bases and the V segment lost 5 bases, leaving 8 bases of the junction unmatched. From germline, CDR1 is SGHNT and CDR2 YENEEA. Combining the CDR3 with reference TRBV11-3 and TRBJ2-1 gives the whole variable domain EAGVVQSPRYKIIEKKQPVAFWCNPISGHNTLYWYLQNLGQGPELLIRYENEEAVDDSQLPKDRFSAERLKGVDSTLKIQPAELGDSAVYLCASSLGQGVGNEQFFGPGTRLTVL.

The V and J genes are TRBV6-5 and TRBJ1-5; 9 bases match TRBD1. The trim removed 6 bases at V and 4 bases at J, leaving 4 bases unmatched. In germline, CDR1 is MNHEY, CDR2 SVGAGI. This CDR3 comprises 14 residues. The CDR3 nucleotides read TGTGCCAGCAGGGACAGGGGCTATAATCAGCCCCAGCATTTT. Protein product: CASRDRGYNQPQHF.

This clone was detected only once. This chain uses TRBV7-3 with TRBJ2-1, with 9 bases lining up with TRBD1. This CDR3 region has 14 residues. The V gene end was trimmed by 7 bases and the J gene end by 8 bases; junction bases not matched to a gene: 9. Germline assignment: CDR1 SGHTA and CDR2 FQGTGA. CDR3 sequence: CASTPGQGRDEQFF. CDR3 bases: TGTGCCAGCACCCCGGGACAGGGACGCGATGAGCAGTTCTTC.

The chain combines TRBV27 with TRBJ1-2; a possible D gene is TRBD1 (5 bases). V shed 6 bases and J shed 5 bases, with 13 bases lying between them. Germline-derived CDR1 and CDR2 are MNHEY and SMNVEV (reference sequence). This CDR3 has 13 residues. This CDR3 is CASSPTQGYGYTF. CDR3 nucleotides: TGTGCCAGCAGCCCGACCCAGGGTTATGGCTACACCTTC.

The chain links TRBV9 to TRBJ2-1; D perhaps matches TRBD1 (6 bases). This CDR3 has 17 amino acids. Looked up from germline, CDR1 is SGDLS and CDR2 is YYNGEE. Trimming pared 3 bases from V and 0 bases from J, leaving 16 bases between. The CDR3: CASSAPLGDNSYNEQFF. In DNA, the CDR3 is TGTGCCAGCAGCGCTCCGCTCGGGGACAACTCCTACAATGAGCAGTTCTTC.

The table lists this clone with a few counts. The chain joins TRBV5-1 to TRBJ2-2; D might be TRBD2 (5 bases). CDR1 SGHRS and CDR2 YFSETQ come from the germline V gene. Trimming cost V 0 bases and J 5 bases, with 11 bases left between them. The CDR3 contains 15 residues. The CDR3 region is CASSLERGETGELFF. The CDR3 nucleotides are TGCGCCAGCAGCTTGGAACGGGGAGAGACCGGGGAGCTGTTTTTT. Looking up the rest from reference TRBV5-1 and TRBJ2-2 gives the full variable domain: KAGVTQTPRYLIKTRGQQVTLSCSPISGHRSVSWYQQTPGQGLQFLFEYFSETQRNKGNFPGRFSGRQFSNSRSEMNVSTLELGDSALYLCASSLERGETGELFFGEGSRLTVL.

This rearrangement joins TRBV27 to TRBJ2-5, with D perhaps matching TRBD2 (6 bases). V was shortened by 4 bases and J by 4 bases, with 22 bases between the two germline ends. There are 17 residues in the CDR3. CDR1 is MNHEY, CDR2 SMNVEV, per germline (reference sequence). The CDR3 loop is CASSSAALWGVGETQYF. The CDR3 region has the DNA TGTGCCAGCAGTTCGGCTGCCCTGTGGGGGGTCGGAGAGACCCAGTACTTC.

The genes are TRBV19 and TRBJ2-5; no clear D gene. This CDR3 comprises 14 residues. Trimming left V 2 bases short and J 7 bases short, with 14 bases between. Germline CDR1 and CDR2: LNHDA and SQIVND (reference sequence). The DNA of the CDR3 is TGTGCCAGTAGTATAACTGGTGAAGTCGGGACCCAGTACTTC. Translated, it gives CASSITGEVGTQYF.

This clone has only a few counts. The chain employs TRBV28 and TRBJ2-7, with 12 bases fitting TRBD1. V lost 6 bases to trimming and J lost 0 bases; unmatched junction nucleotides: 12. The CDR3 consists of 18 residues. CDR1 is MDHEN and CDR2 is SYDVKM in the germline V gene. CDR3 in amino acids: CASRGTGGGRDNSYEQYF. Written as DNA, the CDR3 is TGTGCCAGCAGGGGGACAGGGGGCGGACGGGATAACTCCTACGAGCAGTACTTC.

This sequence joins TRBV29-1 and TRBJ2-1; 11 nucleotides line up with TRBD2. Germline assignment: CDR1 SQVTM and CDR2 ANQGSEA. There are 16 residues in the CDR3. V was pared by 0 bases and J by 9 bases, with 10 bases of the junction left unmatched. This chain's CDR3 is CSVEDTGLAALGEQFF. As DNA, the CDR3 is TGCAGCGTTGAAGATACGGGACTAGCGGCCCTAGGTGAGCAGTTCTTC.

The rearrangement uses TRBV7-8 and TRBJ2-7, with 9 bases aligning to TRBD2. CDR3 length: 19 amino acids. V was pared by 1 base and J by 1 base, with 14 bases of the junction left unmatched. The germline V gene has CDR1 SGHVS and CDR2 FQNEAQ. CDR3 in DNA: TGTGCCAGCAGCTTAGGTAGCGTGGCGGGAGGGCTCTGGTCCTACGAGCAGTACTTC. Translated, it gives CASSLGSVAGGLWSYEQYF.

The V gene is TRBV5-5, the J gene TRBJ2-7; D unresolved. With 4 bases removed from V and 0 bases from J, the gap between germline ends came to 8 bases. Germline CDR1 reads SGHKS; CDR2 reads YYEKEE (reference sequence). CDR3 size: 13 residues. The chain's CDR3 is CASSVTLSYEQYF. The CDR3 bases are TGTGCCAGCAGCGTGACACTCTCCTACGAGCAGTACTTC.

The chain is built from TRBV4-3 and TRBJ2-1, with 11 bases matching TRBD2. The CDR3 contains 17 residues. Trimming at V came to 0 bases and at J to 4 bases, leaving 5 bases not matched to a gene. CDR1 and CDR2 from the germline V gene are LGHNA and YSLEER. The CDR3 protein is CASSQDRLAGPYNEQFF. The CDR3 DNA reads TGCGCCAGCAGCCAAGACCGACTAGCGGGGCCTTACAATGAGCAGTTCTTC.

V gene TRBV18 combines with J gene TRBJ1-3; maybe TRBD1 (6 bases). CDR3 size: 17 residues. In germline, CDR1 is KGHSH, CDR2 LQKENI. Between the trimmed V and J ends, which lost 3 bases and 4 bases, there was a span of 19 bases. In DNA form, the CDR3 reads TGTGCCAGCTCACCGATCACTATGGACAGTAGAGGAAACACCATATATTTT. Its translation is CASSPITMDSRGNTIYF.

The chain uses TRBV5-4 and TRBJ2-7; 9 positions match TRBD1. V lost 2 bases and J lost 2; bases outside the gene matches: 8. The CDR3 runs to 16 residues. Germline-derived CDR1 and CDR2 are SGHNT and YYREEE (reference sequence). The CDR3 nucleotides read TGTGCCAGCAGCTTAGTAGGGACAGGGTGGGCCTACGAGCAGTACTTC. Protein sequence: CASSLVGTGWAYEQYF.

The chain is built from TRBV7-9 and TRBJ1-2, with D unclear. The CDR3 spans 14 residues. Germline V gene sequence: CDR1 SEHNR, CDR2 FQNEAQ (reference sequence). Between the trimmed V and J ends, which lost 3 bases and 2 bases, there was a span of 10 bases. CDR3 nucleotide sequence: TGTGCCAGCAGCTTCGGGTACGGGAACTATGGCTACACCTTC. Its translation: CASSFGYGNYGYTF.